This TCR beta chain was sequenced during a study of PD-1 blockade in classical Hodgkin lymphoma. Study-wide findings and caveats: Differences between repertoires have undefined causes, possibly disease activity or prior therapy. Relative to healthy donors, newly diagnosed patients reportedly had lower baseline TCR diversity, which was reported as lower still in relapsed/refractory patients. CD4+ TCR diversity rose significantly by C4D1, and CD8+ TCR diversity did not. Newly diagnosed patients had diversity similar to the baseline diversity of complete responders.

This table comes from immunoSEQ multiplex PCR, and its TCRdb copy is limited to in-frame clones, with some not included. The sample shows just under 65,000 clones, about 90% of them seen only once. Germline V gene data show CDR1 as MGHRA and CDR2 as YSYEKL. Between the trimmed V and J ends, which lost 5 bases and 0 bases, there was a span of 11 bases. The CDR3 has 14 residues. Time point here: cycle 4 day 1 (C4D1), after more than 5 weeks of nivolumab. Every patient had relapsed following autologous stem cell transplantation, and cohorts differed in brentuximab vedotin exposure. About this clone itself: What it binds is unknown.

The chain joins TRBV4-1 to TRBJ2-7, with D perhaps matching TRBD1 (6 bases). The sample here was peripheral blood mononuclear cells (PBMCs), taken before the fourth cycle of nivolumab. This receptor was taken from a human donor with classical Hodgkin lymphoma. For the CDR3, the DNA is TGCGCCAGCAGCTACGACAGGAACTCCTACGAGCAGTACTTC. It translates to CASSYDRNSYEQYF.